This T cell receptor (beta chain) was identified during a study of vaccination and CD4 T cells after COVID-19. Cultured CD4+ T cell DNA was sequenced using the Oncomine TCR Beta short-read assay. The template was genomic DNA from cultured CD4+ T cells. TCRdb ran MiXCR on the PCR reads and lists one entry per CDR3 protein. The profile shows approximately 8,800 distinct CDR3 sequences, roughly a third of them singletons. The treatment was: roughly 11-day PBMC culture with coronavirus spike peptide pools or control peptides (ViraFEST assay). Ahead of the COVID-19 pandemic (2011-2018), the CD4+ T cells of the unexposed donor were collected. Unexposed donors' CD4+ T cells were tested against SARS-CoV-2 S/N and four cold-coronavirus spikes when cell numbers allowed. This CDR3 spans 14 amino acids. Germline V gene lookup returns CDR1 SGHTA and CDR2 FQGTGA. With 2 bases removed from V and 2 bases from J, the gap between germline ends came to 10 bases.

About this clonotype itself: The antigen is not known.

V is TRBV7-3 and J is TRBJ2-7; D not resolved. The specimen was CD4+ T cells from blood, cultured in vitro. The TCR originated in a human donor in good health. Written as DNA, the CDR3 is TGTGCCAGCAGCTTAGGCGGTACTGCCTACGAGCAGTACTTC. Its protein is CASSLGGTAYEQYF.